This TCR beta chain was profiled in a study of vaccination effects on CD4 cells after COVID-19. In the ViraFEST assay, antigen-specific CD4+ clonotypes were identified by expansion after peptide-pool stimulation. Once cultured for around 11 days, the cells underwent separation to obtain CD4+ T cells. Each participant was given two doses of one vaccine (BNT162b2 or mRNA-1273). On both days 3 and 7, half of the culture medium was replaced with IL-2 medium. Germline V gene lookup returns CDR1 SGHDT and CDR2 YYEEEE. The CDR3 totals 11 residues. Trimming took off 2 bases at V and 11 bases at J, with 10 bases between the two ends. The data were produced by immunoSEQ multiplex PCR, yet TCRdb's version contains in-frame clones alone and is incomplete. The sample has nearly 30,000 clones; roughly 81% are singletons. Concerning this clone itself: Its antigen is unknown.

Study conclusions and caveats: Infection- and vaccine-induced clones contracted markedly late after vaccination.

The specimen was CD4+ T cells from PBMCs cultured with HCoV-229E spike peptides, collected after COVID-19 vaccination. J is TRBJ1-1 and V is TRBV5-6; perhaps TRBD1 as D (6 bases). This clonotype was obtained from a human donor who received a COVID-19 vaccine. CDR3 bases: TGTGCCAGCAGCTTAACAGGGACGGCTTTCTTT. This sequence encodes CASSLTGTAFF.